This TCR beta chain was obtained from a study of OX40 agonist ivuxolimab in advanced cancers. About the investigation overall: The costimulatory receptor OX40 (CD134) was targeted by ivuxolimab, a fully human IgG2 agonistic monoclonal antibody. The purpose of peripheral TCRbeta sequencing was to test whether ivuxolimab changed TCR sequence diversity and led to clonal T-cell expansion. Prior anti-PD-1, anti-PD-L1 or anti-CTLA-4 therapy was permitted, and approximately 40% of dose-escalation patients had received checkpoint inhibitors. The paper covers the monotherapy dose-escalation part of the phase I ivuxolimab trial, which included N of about 56 patients. Partial responses occurred in three dose-escalation patients: two with cutaneous melanoma and one with hepatocellular carcinoma. Intravenous ivuxolimab was administered to patients every 2 weeks at six dose levels: 0.01, 0.1, 0.3, 1.5, 3 and 10 mg/kg. Among the roughly 50 dose-escalation patients, around 19 had hepatocellular carcinoma, approximately 15 melanoma, 9 renal cell carcinoma and 9 head and neck cancer. A male proportion of around 83% and a mean age of around 60 years, ranging from about 20 to 85, were recorded for the dose-escalation cohort. General conclusions and limits of the study: After ivuxolimab, more expanded clones were found on average in CD8+ T cells than in CD4+ T cells. Low levels of normalized T-cell clonal expansion were also seen in some patients who did not respond. In partial responders in the 0.1-3.0 mg/kg groups, normalized peripheral clonal expansion was found to be among the lowest, especially among CD8+ T cells. At doses of 0.1 to 3.0 mg/kg, clonal expansion of both CD4+ and CD8+ T cells in blood was seen between baseline and week 6. Which antigens the clonally expanded peripheral T cells were specific for was not determined.

Via the germline V gene (reference sequence), CDR1 is GTSNPN and CDR2 SVGIG. V ends up 8 bases short and J 0 bases short, with an unmatched junction base count of 3. From the cysteine through the phenylalanine, the CDR3 covers 14 amino acids. Left in the record is the CDR3 DNA by itself, 42 bases read in frame from the first base. Genomic DNA was extracted from sorted cells for sequencing of the TCRbeta CDR3 region. The immunoSEQ Assay was used to sequence the TCRbeta CDR3 regions. TCRdb carries this immuneACCESS record with in-frame sequences only. Its versions omit some clonotypes, under half of them owing to an unresolved V gene in the studies checked, with the rest unexplained. The table for this sample lists over 25,000 clones; around 86% of them were counted only once. The ten largest clones add up to 20% to 25% of the sample. To note about this clone: Its antigen has not been determined. Base qualities are not recorded, but no much larger clone differs from it by a single base.

Patients with a history of autoimmune disease or receiving systemic immunosuppression were excluded from the trial. Peripheral blood for TCR sequencing was collected from all dose cohorts at baseline, on cycle 4 day 1, and on cycle 7 day 1. Samples came from an open-label, multicenter, first-in-human phase I dose-escalation trial of ivuxolimab. Adults with locally advanced or metastatic head and neck squamous cell, hepatocellular, melanoma or renal cell carcinoma were enrolled in the trial. Before TCR sequencing, CD4+ and CD8+ T cells were separately sorted from peripheral blood. Sequencing was performed on CD4+ or CD8+ T cells sorted from blood, taken in a trial of the OX40 agonist ivuxolimab. The rearranged segments are TRBV30 and TRBJ2-1; TRBD2 lines up with 11 middle nucleotides. This TCR was recovered from an adult with an advanced solid tumor such as melanoma, head and neck, liver or kidney cancer. The CDR3 protein: CASGLAGSYNEQFF. The DNA reads TGTGCCAGCGGACTAGCGGGCTCCTACAATGAGCAGTTCTTC.